The TCR beta chain described here comes from a study of T cells in Graves' hyperthyroidism and ophthalmopathy. Over 18 months, lack of ophthalmopathy progression marked Graves' hyperthyroidism as stable. Uncontrolled infection, other autoimmune disease, pregnancy or lactation led to exclusion. Germline loops: CDR1 LGHNA, CDR2 YNFKEQ. With 0 bases removed from V and 4 bases from J, the gap between germline ends came to 21 bases. There are 18 residues in the CDR3. TCR beta CDR3 region amplification was performed from RNA transcripts. The TCR CDR3 was amplified in a first-round RT-PCR using the HTBI primer set. Each CDR3 protein gets one entry after TCRdb re-called the multiplex PCR reads with MiXCR. The table records fewer than 900,000 distinct CDR3 sequences, 15% to 20% of them present only once. Findings and caveats of the study: In validation, the model predicted ophthalmopathy. These predictions came a median approximately 5.9 months before onset.

This clonotype was observed a handful of times. What it binds is not known. The chain carries TRBV4-2 and TRBJ2-5, with D perhaps matching TRBD1 (5 bases). Input material: blood. The clonotype was recovered from a man aged 18 to 35 with Graves' hyperthyroidism. The CDR3 bases are TGTGCCAGCAGCCAAGATCATCCCCCCAGAAGGGGCCGAGAGACCCAGTACTTC. The encoded protein is CASSQDHPPRRGRETQYF.